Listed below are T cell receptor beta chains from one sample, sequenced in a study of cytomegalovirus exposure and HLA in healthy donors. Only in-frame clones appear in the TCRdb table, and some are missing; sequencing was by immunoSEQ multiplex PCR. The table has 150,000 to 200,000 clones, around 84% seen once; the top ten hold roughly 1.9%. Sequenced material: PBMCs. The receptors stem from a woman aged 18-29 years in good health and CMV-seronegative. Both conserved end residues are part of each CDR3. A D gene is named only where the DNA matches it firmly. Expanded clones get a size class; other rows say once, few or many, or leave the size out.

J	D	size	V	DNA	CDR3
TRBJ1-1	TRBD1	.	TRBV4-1	TGCGCCAGCAGCCAAGGTCGGACAGGTGAAGCTTTCTTT	CASSQGRTGEAFF
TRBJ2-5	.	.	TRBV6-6	TGTGCCAGCAGTTCCCCCCGGGTAGCAGAGACCCAGTACTTC	CASSSPRVAETQYF
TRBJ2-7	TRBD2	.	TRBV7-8	TGTGCCAGCAGCTCCCCTAGCGGGGGGGCTGTCGAGCAGTACTTC	CASSSPSGGAVEQYF
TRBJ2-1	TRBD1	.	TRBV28	TGTGCCAGCAGTTCAGGGGACAGGGTTAGTGAGCAGTTCTTC	CASSSGDRVSEQFF
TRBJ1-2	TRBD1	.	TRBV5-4	TGTGCCAGCAGCTCCCCTCCTGGACAGGGAGGTCTTACCTATGGCTACACCTTC	CASSSPPGQGGLTYGYTF
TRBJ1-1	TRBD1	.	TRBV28	TGTGCCAGCAGTTTACTCGCCGTCAGGGGGCAAAGGAACACTGAAGCTTTCTTT	CASSLLAVRGQRNTEAFF
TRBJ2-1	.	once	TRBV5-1	TGCGCCAGCAGCTTGGCCGCAACTACTCGCATCAATGAGCAGTTCTTC	CASSLAATTRINEQFF
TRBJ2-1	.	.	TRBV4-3	TGCGCCAGCAGCCAGGTCGTCGGCTACAATGAGCAGTTCTTC	CASSQVVGYNEQFF
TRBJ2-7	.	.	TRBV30	TGTGCCTGGAGTGTATGGACATTGGGTGAGCAGTACTTC	CAWSVWTLGEQYF
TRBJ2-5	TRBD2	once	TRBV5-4	TGTGCCAGCAGCTTCCTAGCGGGAGGGCCAAGTGAGCAGTACTTC	CASSFLAGGPSEQYF
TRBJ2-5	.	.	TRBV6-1	TGTGCCAGCAGTGTACCCGGGACTTTAGAGACCCAGTACTTC	CASSVPGTLETQYF
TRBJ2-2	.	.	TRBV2	TGTGCCAGCAGCGCGGTTAGCCTAAACACCGGGGAGCTGTTTTTT	CASSAVSLNTGELFF
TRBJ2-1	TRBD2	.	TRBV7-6	TGTGCCAGCAGCTTAACCGCTAGCGGGAGGGCGAATGAGCAGTTCTTC	CASSLTASGRANEQFF
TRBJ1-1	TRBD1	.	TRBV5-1	TGCGCCAGCAGACCCGGGACAGGGGAAGACACTGAAGCTTTCTTT	CASRPGTGEDTEAFF
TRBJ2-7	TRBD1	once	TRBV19	TGTGCCAGTAGTAGGGCGGGACAGGGAGACTCCTACGAGCAGTACTTC	CASSRAGQGDSYEQYF
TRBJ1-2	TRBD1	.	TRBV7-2	TGTGCCAGCAGCTCCCAGCCCCAGGGGGTTAACTATGGCTACACCTTC	CASSSQPQGVNYGYTF
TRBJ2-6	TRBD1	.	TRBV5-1	TGCGCCAGCAGCTTGAGCCAGGGGGCAACCGGGGCCAACGTCCTGACTTTC	CASSLSQGATGANVLTF
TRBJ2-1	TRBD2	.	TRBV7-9	TGTGCCAGCAGCCTAGCGGGAGGGCCCTACAATGAGCAGTTCTTC	CASSLAGGPYNEQFF
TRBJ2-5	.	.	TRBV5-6	TGTGCCAGCAGCTTGTCAAGAGGATACCAAGAGACCCAGTACTTC	CASSLSRGYQETQYF
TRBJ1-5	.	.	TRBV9	TGTGCCAGCAGCCGGGACACTCATCAGCCCCAGCATTTT	CASSRDTHQPQHF
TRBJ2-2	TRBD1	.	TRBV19	TGTGCCAGTAGTCAGGACAGGGCGTACACCGGGGAGCTGTTTTTT	CASSQDRAYTGELFF
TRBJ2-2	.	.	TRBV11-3	TGTGCCAGCAGCTTAGCCGGGGGGAACACCGGGGAGCTGTTTTTT	CASSLAGGNTGELFF
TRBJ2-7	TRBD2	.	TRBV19	TGTGCCAGTACCCCCTCTAGCGGGAGGGCCGTCTACGAGCAGTACTTC	CASTPSSGRAVYEQYF
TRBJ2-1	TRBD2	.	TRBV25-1	TGTGCCAGCAGTGGATCCGGGACTAGACCTTACAATGAGCAGTTCTTC	CASSGSGTRPYNEQFF
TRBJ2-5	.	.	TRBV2	TGTGCCAGCATGAGAAGCCAAGAGACCCAGTACTTC	CASMRSQETQYF
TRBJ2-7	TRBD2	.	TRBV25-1	TGTGCCAGCGAAGGGACTAGCGGCTACGAGCAGTACTTC	CASEGTSGYEQYF
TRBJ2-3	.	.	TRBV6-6	TGTGCCAGCAGTCTCCCCATGGCCCCTAGCACAGATACGCAGTATTTT	CASSLPMAPSTDTQYF
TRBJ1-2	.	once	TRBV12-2	TGTGCAAGTCGCTTATTCCGTTTGGGCCTTAACTATGGCTACACCTTC	CASRLFRLGLNYGYTF